This passage covers 9 T cell receptor beta chains from one sample sequenced in a study of molecular identifiers for immune sequencing clone quantification. Via MiXCR, TCRdb re-called the PCR reads, giving one row per CDR3 protein. The sample yields about half a million distinct CDR3 sequences, around 25% seen once. The specimen sequenced was naive CD8+ T cells from blood, with Jurkat cell RNA spiked in. Documented subset: FACS-sorted CD8+CD4-CCR7+CD45RA+ naive T cells. Receptors originate from a human donor in good health. Some libraries in this study had Jurkat cell RNA spiked in.

This clonotype was counted at least ten times. The chain is built from TRBV19 and TRBJ1-1; TRBD1 might be the D (6 bases). The V end lost 3 bases, the J end lost 4 bases, and 12 bases lay between the germline ends. The CDR3 is 14 amino acids. Germline values: CDR1 LNHDA, CDR2 SQIVND (reference sequence). CDR3 protein: CASSMWGGGTEAFF. The DNA of the CDR3 is TGTGCCAGTAGTATGTGGGGGGGCGGCACTGAAGCTTTCTTT.

V gene TRBV21-1 combines with J gene TRBJ1-1. TRBV21-1 is flagged as a pseudogene. The CDR3 extends over 15 amino acids. In nucleotides, the CDR3 is TGTGCCAGCAGCAAAGCGCGTCGGCGGAACACTGAAGCTCTCTTT. Its translation: CASSKARRRNTEALF.

A few counts support this clonotype. The chain recombines TRBV12-5 with TRBJ1-1; D unclear. The germline V gene encodes CDR1 LGHNT and CDR2 FRNRAP. V was pared by 0 bases and J by 5 bases, with 16 bases between. The CDR3 consists of 16 residues. The CDR3 DNA reads as TGTGCTAGTGGTTTGGTACTCGGGCCGGGTGGGACTGAAGCTTTCTTT. Translating gives CASGLVLGPGGTEAFF.

This clonotype was recorded only once. A much larger clone sits a single nucleotide away, making a read error possible. This chain links TRBV4-3 with TRBJ1-4; D unclear. Germline V gene data show CDR1 as LGHNA and CDR2 as YSLEER. The CDR3 consists of 18 residues. V lost 0 bases to trimming and J lost 8 bases, with 22 bases between them. The CDR3 sequence is CASSQEAPSSPLNEKLFF. CDR3 sequence (DNA): TGCGCCAGCAGCCAAGAAGCGCCCTCCTCGCCCCTTAACGAAAAACTGTTTTTT.

About this clonotype itself: With a much larger clone just one base away, this may be a read error. The chain has TRBV5-3 and TRBJ2-7; D remains ambiguous. TRBV5-3 falls under the ORF class, with uncertain function. The CDR3 totals 14 residues. As DNA, the CDR3 is TGTGCCAGCAGCTTCGGACGTACGTGCTACGAGCAGTACTTC. This codes for CASSFGRTCYEQYF.

This clonotype was counted only a few times. The chain is built from TRBV14 and TRBJ2-7, with D unclear. The CDR3 has 14 amino acids. The ends were cut back, 2 bases at V and 3 bases at J, with 11 bases in the middle. Germline V CDR1 and CDR2: SGHDN, FVKESK. The CDR3 DNA is TGTGCCAGCAGCCAAAGACGTCATGTCTACGAGCAGTACTTC. This sequence encodes CASSQRRHVYEQYF.

The chain has TRBV6-6 and TRBJ2-3; D gene unclear. CDR3 size: 19 residues. The germline CDR1 and CDR2 sequences are MNHNY and SVGAGI (reference sequence). V shed 4 bases and J shed 0 bases, with 23 bases lying between them. CDR3 DNA: TGTGCCAGCAGTTCCCCGCTTACGGTTAGCAGCTCTAGCACAGATACGCAGTATTTT. Amino acids: CASSSPLTVSSSSTDTQYF.

V and J are TRBV13 and TRBJ2-1; tentative D call: TRBD1 (5 bases). The CDR3 is 15 amino acids. Germline V gives CDR1 PRHDT, CDR2 FYEKMQ (reference sequence). The germline V and J ends were trimmed by 4 bases and 8 bases, with 18 bases remaining between them. This chain's CDR3 is CASSSRQSIYYEQFF. The DNA for the CDR3 is TGTGCCAGCAGCTCTAGACAGAGTATCTATTATGAGCAGTTCTTC.

Ten or more counts support this clonotype. The chain has TRBV6-5 and TRBJ1-1, with no clear D. This CDR3 is built from 14 residues. V was shortened by 5 bases and J by 5 bases, with 15 bases between the two germline ends. From germline, CDR1 is MNHEY and CDR2 SVGAGI. The CDR3 sequence: CASSPPLRRTEAFF. CDR3 in DNA: TGTGCCAGCAGTCCACCCCTTCGAAGGACTGAAGCTTTCTTT.